This entry lists 20 T cell receptor beta chains sequenced from one sample in a study of T cells in localized non-small cell lung cancer. Repertoires were generated with immunoSEQ multiplex PCR, while TCRdb's copy carries only in-frame clones and drops some. The sample consists of 1,000 or so clones, 20% to 25% of them appearing once. Sample: normal lung tissue next to the tumor, taken before any cancer treatment. The receptors were sampled from a man aged 35 to 70 with stage I lung adenocarcinoma.

The chain carries TRBV18 and TRBJ2-5; 7 bases are shared with TRBD1. The V and J ends lost 0 bases and 4 bases, in that order; junction bases with no gene match: 5. CDR1 and CDR2 from the germline V gene are KGHSH and LQKENI. The CDR3 totals 15 residues. The CDR3 spells CASSPPEGQLETQYF. CDR3 DNA sequence: TGTGCCAGCTCACCACCAGAGGGACAGCTAGAGACCCAGTACTTC.

The J gene is TRBJ2-7, the V gene TRBV10-2; D is perhaps TRBD2 (5 bases). The CDR3 is 12 amino acids. Germline values: CDR1 WSHSY, CDR2 SAAADI. V lost 4 bases and J 6 bases, leaving 10 bases between the germline ends. CDR3 in amino acids: CASSAHGGEQYV. CDR3 coding DNA: TGCGCCAGCAGTGCCCATGGAGGCGAGCAGTACGTC.

This clone was counted between two and nine times. The chain couples TRBV12-5 to TRBJ1-1; the D gene is possibly TRBD1 (5 bases). CDR3 length: 14 residues. Germline CDR1 is LGHNT and CDR2 is FRNRAP. Trimming stripped 5 bases from V and 0 bases from J, with 10 bases between. The CDR3: CASGTTVMNTEAFF. Here the CDR3 DNA reads TGTGCTAGTGGTACGACAGTCATGAACACTGAAGCTTTCTTT.

This clone has more than one count but fewer than ten. The J gene is TRBJ2-7, the V gene TRBV6-8, with D possibly being TRBD1 (5 bases). There are 15 residues in the CDR3. V dropped 5 bases and J dropped 1 base, with 15 bases sitting between them. CDR1 is MNHGY, CDR2 SAAAGT, per germline. CDR3 nucleotide sequence: TGTGCCAGCAGTGGACCCAAGGGGAATTCCTACGAGCAGTACGTC. This encodes CASSGPKGNSYEQYV.

The V and J genes are TRBV30 and TRBJ2-7; D is perhaps TRBD1 (7 bases). V dropped 2 bases and J dropped 0 bases, with 11 bases sitting between them. This CDR3 contains 14 residues. Germline V gives CDR1 GTSNPN, CDR2 SVGIG (reference sequence). The CDR3 loop reads CAWSPGGSSYEQYF. The CDR3 DNA reads TGTGCCTGGAGTCCAGGGGGGAGCTCCTACGAGCAGTACTTC.

The V gene is TRBV6-8, the J gene TRBJ2-1; D is unclear. Germline V gene data show CDR1 as MNHGY and CDR2 as SAAAGT. This CDR3 is built from 12 residues. V lost 5 bases and J lost 8, with 10 bases in between. The CDR3 sequence: CASSEPGYEQFF. CDR3 DNA: TGTGCCAGCAGTGAGCCCGGGTATGAGCAGTTCTTC.

This rearrangement joins TRBV6-8 to TRBJ1-1, with 8 bases that match TRBD1. This CDR3 has 13 residues. V was pared by 10 bases and J by 4 bases, with 8 bases of the junction left unmatched. In germline, CDR1 is MNHGY, CDR2 SAAAGT. The DNA of the CDR3 is TGTGCCACTCAAACCGACAGGGGCACTGAAGCTTTCTTT. This sequence encodes CATQTDRGTEAFF.

This clone was seen only a few times. The chain recombines TRBV4-1 with TRBJ2-3; D unresolved. V was clipped by 1 base and J by 2 bases, with 7 bases between them. The length of the CDR3 is 14 residues. CDR1 and CDR2 from the germline V gene are MGHRA and YSYEKL. CDR3 amino acids: CASSQARNTDTQYF. The CDR3, as DNA: TGCGCCAGCAGCCAAGCGCGGAACACAGATACGCAGTATTTT.

The chain uses TRBV11-3 and TRBJ1-2; TRBD1 aligns across 9 bases. Germline V gives CDR1 SGHNT, CDR2 YENEEA. The trim removed 5 bases at V and 4 bases at J, leaving 17 bases unmatched. The CDR3 is 18 residues long. This chain's CDR3 is CASSQARTGALVGYGYTF. CDR3 nucleotides: TGTGCCAGCAGCCAAGCACGGACAGGGGCCCTAGTAGGCTATGGCTACACCTTC.

There are a few counts of this clone. The chain has TRBV2 and TRBJ2-1; 11 bases agree with TRBD2. Looked up from germline, CDR1 is SNHLY and CDR2 is FYNNEI. This CDR3 spans 17 amino acids. Trimming cost V 6 bases and J 3 bases; bases outside gene matches: 10. CDR3 protein: CASRDQTSGGGYNEQFF. In nucleotides, the CDR3 is TGTGCCAGCAGAGACCAAACTAGCGGGGGAGGCTACAATGAGCAGTTCTTC.

There are a few counts of this clone. The rearrangement links TRBV7-2 to TRBJ1-1; D is unresolved. V lost 5 bases to trimming and J lost 3 bases, with 10 bases between them. Germline V CDR1 and CDR2: SGHTA, FQGNSA. This CDR3 spans 13 amino acids. In nucleotides, the CDR3 is TGTGCCAGCAGCCGGGCTAGGGACACTGAAGCTTTCTTT. This sequence encodes CASSRARDTEAFF.

This clone was seen only a few times. V is TRBV11-3 and J is TRBJ2-3; 8 bases are a match to TRBD1. The junction had 5 bases not matched to a gene; V was cut back by 4 bases and J by 5 bases. The germline V gene has CDR1 SGHNT and CDR2 YENEEA. The CDR3 runs 14 residues. DNA of the CDR3: TGTGCCAGCAGCTCCAGACAGGGGAGAGATACGCAGTATTTT. This gives the protein CASSSRQGRDTQYF.

Judged by abundance, this clone is large (0.1 to 1%). The chain joins TRBV28 to TRBJ1-1; tentative D call: TRBD1 (6 bases). Deletions cut 3 bases from V and 0 bases from J, with 11 bases between. Germline values: CDR1 MDHEN, CDR2 SYDVKM. This CDR3 comprises 15 residues. CDR3 bases: TGTGCCAGCAGTTTCGACAGGCCGATGAACACTGAAGCTTTCTTT. This codes for CASSFDRPMNTEAFF.

By share, this clone counts as large (0.1 to 1%). The CDR3, as DNA: TGTGCCAGCAGTGAAGGGACCGCTGGGGCCAACGTCCTGACTTTC. It yields the protein CASSEGTAGANVLTF. The V and J genes are TRBV6-1 and TRBJ2-6, with D unclear. Germline V lookup: CDR1 MNHNS, CDR2 SASEGT. Trimming removed 1 base at V and 2 bases at J, with 6 bases between. CDR3 size: 15 residues.

By sample fraction, this clone is medium-sized. The chain combines TRBV4-1 with TRBJ2-3; D ambiguous. Germline assignment: CDR1 MGHRA and CDR2 YSYEKL. The CDR3 loop spans 14 amino acids. Trimming cost V 2 bases and J 0 bases, with 6 bases left between them. The DNA for the CDR3 is TGCGCCAGCAGCCAAACCTCTAGCACAGATACGCAGTATTTT. Protein sequence: CASSQTSSTDTQYF.

The chain carries TRBV11-3 and TRBJ2-5; D is uncertain. The CDR3 runs to 14 residues. CDR1 and CDR2 from the germline V gene are SGHNT and YENEEA. The V gene lost 5 bases and the J gene lost 5 bases, with 15 bases spanning the gap. The CDR3 protein is CASSLEAPWETQYF. In DNA, the CDR3 is TGTGCCAGCAGCCTTGAGGCTCCGTGGGAGACCCAGTACTTC.

By its share, this clone is medium-sized. J is TRBJ2-1 and V is TRBV11-3; 9 positions match TRBD2. Looked up from germline, CDR1 is SGHNT and CDR2 is YENEEA. The CDR3 runs 15 residues. V lost 5 bases and J lost 5; bases outside the gene matches: 7. The DNA of the CDR3 is TGTGCCAGCAGCCCCCCGACTAGCGGTAACAATGAGCAGTTCTTC. Translating it yields CASSPPTSGNNEQFF.

The rearrangement links TRBV6-8 to TRBJ1-3, with D possibly being TRBD1 (5 bases). This CDR3 comprises 14 residues. Trimming stripped 10 bases from V and 4 bases from J, with 17 bases between. The germline CDR1 and CDR2 sequences are MNHGY and SAAAGT. CDR3 sequence: CAIVPGLRGNTIYF. Written as DNA, the CDR3 is TGTGCCATAGTACCGGGACTGAGGGGAAACACCATATATTTT.

CDR3 loop: CASINTRRGDANTGELFF. CDR3 sequence (DNA): TGTGCCAGCATTAACACCCGAAGGGGAGATGCGAACACCGGGGAGCTGTTTTTT. J is TRBJ2-2 and V is TRBV25-1, with D possibly being TRBD1 or TRBD2 (5 bases each). CDR1 and CDR2 (germline): MGHDK, SYGVNS. The CDR3 totals 18 residues. Trimming stripped 7 bases from V and 0 bases from J, with 21 bases between.

The chain has TRBV9 and TRBJ2-3, with 9 positions matching TRBD1. Unmatched junction bases numbered 8, after V lost 0 bases and J lost 6 bases. CDR1 is SGDLS and CDR2 is YYNGEE in the germline V gene. CDR3 size: 16 residues. DNA for the CDR3: TGTGCCAGCAGCGTAGGGGAACAGGGGGCAACTGATACGCAGTATTTT. Amino acid sequence: CASSVGEQGATDTQYF.